One and the same sample provided the 30 T cell receptor beta chains below, sequenced in a study of T cells in Graves' hyperthyroidism and ophthalmopathy (dated by TCRdb to between 2017 and 2020). The library was generated by multiplex PCR. Reads for this sample came from an Illumina HiSeq 2000. The TCR beta CDR3 regions were amplified from the RNA transcripts. The TCR CDR3 was subjected to a first round of RT-PCR using the HTBI primer set and the Qiagen OneStep RT-PCR kit. Clones were called with MiXCR by TCRdb after fastp trimmed the public reads at Q25, and only in-frame beta chains were retained. When rows share a CDR3 protein, they turn into one entry using the most common DNA and genes. Present in this sample are hundreds of thousands of distinct CDR3 sequences, 11% to 15% of which were seen just once. About 22% of the sample lies in the top ten. Sequenced: blood. The receptor source for this set is a woman aged 25 to 39 with Graves' hyperthyroidism.

V is TRBV6-5 and J is TRBJ1-6; D is perhaps TRBD1 (5 bases). Trimming took off 4 bases at V and 9 bases at J, with 10 bases between the two ends. The CDR3 has 13 amino acids. Germline CDR1 MNHEY, CDR2 SVGAGI. Here the CDR3 DNA reads TGTGCCAGCAGTTCCCTCGGGGGTTCACCCCTCCACTTT. This sequence encodes CASSSLGGSPLHF.

This clonotype was recorded a few times. This chain joins TRBV4-1 and TRBJ2-7; 8 bases map to TRBD1. CDR3 length: 15 residues. V lost 1 base and J lost 2; bases outside the gene matches: 4. Germline V gene data show CDR1 as MGHRA and CDR2 as YSYEKL. The CDR3 loop is CASSQAMTGAYEQYF. The CDR3, as DNA: TGCGCCAGCAGCCAAGCTATGACAGGGGCCTACGAGCAGTACTTC.

The rearrangement joins TRBV6-5 to TRBJ2-2; TRBD2 aligns across 14 bases. The CDR3 has 17 amino acids. Germline CDR1 MNHEY, CDR2 SVGAGI. V gave up 2 bases and J gave up 9 bases; unmatched junction bases: 8. The CDR3 nucleotides read TGTGCCAGCAGTTACACCTGGACTAGCGGGAGGACCAGGGAGCTGTTTTTT. Translated, it gives CASSYTWTSGRTRELFF.

This clonotype was detected only once. This sequence joins TRBV20-1 and TRBJ2-1; D is unresolved. CDR3 length: 14 residues. Between the trimmed V and J ends, which lost 3 bases and 4 bases, there was a span of 13 bases. The germline CDR1 and CDR2 sequences are DFQATT and SNEGSKA (reference sequence). CDR3: CSASRGPVYNEQFF. The CDR3 DNA reads as TGCAGTGCTAGTCGCGGACCAGTTTACAATGAGCAGTTCTTC.

This clonotype has at least ten counts. The chain is built from TRBV20-1 and TRBJ2-7; 15 nucleotides align to TRBD2. Looked up from germline, CDR1 is DFQATT and CDR2 is SNEGSKA (reference sequence). CDR3 length: 17 amino acids. Trimming removed 6 bases from V and 0 bases from J; junction bases left unmatched: 9. As DNA, the CDR3 is TGCAGTGCCCCCCCGGGACTAGCGGGAGGCAACTCCTACGAGCAGTACTTC. Translating it yields CSAPPGLAGGNSYEQYF.

The chain uses TRBV19 and TRBJ2-3; D gene ambiguous. Germline loops: CDR1 LNHDA, CDR2 SQIVND (reference sequence). The CDR3 spans 14 residues. The V gene lost 7 bases and the J gene lost 0 bases, with 11 bases spanning the gap. For the CDR3, the DNA is TGTGCCAGTACCGCCGGACCTAGCACAGATACGCAGTATTTT. This translates into CASTAGPSTDTQYF.

This clonotype showed up many times. The CDR3 loop is CSVGVRQGWTDTQYF. The CDR3 bases are TGCAGCGTTGGAGTCAGGCAGGGCTGGACAGATACGCAGTATTTT. The chain has TRBV29-1 and TRBJ2-3; possibly TRBD1 for D (5 bases). Trimming took 4 bases from V and 3 from J, leaving 17 bases between them. Germline loops: CDR1 SQVTM, CDR2 ANQGSEA. The CDR3 covers 15 residues.

This clonotype was found a few times. This chain joins TRBV5-1 and TRBJ1-1, with 7 bases fitting TRBD1. This CDR3 region has 13 residues. The trim removed 1 base at V and 6 bases at J, leaving 3 bases unmatched. Germline-derived CDR1 and CDR2 are SGHRS and YFSETQ. As DNA, the CDR3 is TGCGCCAGCAGCTTGTCACAGGGGTCTGAAGCTTTCTTT. Its protein product is CASSLSQGSEAFF.

The table lists this clonotype with many counts. V usage is TRBV28 and J usage is TRBJ1-5; D might be TRBD1 (5 bases). Trimming cost V 5 bases and J 0 bases, with 11 bases left between them. The length of the CDR3 is 15 residues. CDR1 is MDHEN and CDR2 is SYDVKM in the germline V gene. The CDR3 nucleotides read TGTGCCAGCAGTAGACAGTGGAATAGCAATCAGCCCCAGCATTTT. Translating it yields CASSRQWNSNQPQHF.

This clonotype was counted only a few times. This chain links TRBV15 with TRBJ2-1; TRBD2 matches 14 bases. The CDR3 spans 20 residues. Germline loops: CDR1 LNHNV, CDR2 YYDKDF (reference sequence). After removal of 3 bases from V and 2 bases from J, the junction contained 12 bases not matched to a gene. DNA for the CDR3: TGTGCCACCAGCAGTGGGACTAGCGGGAGTATTAGTAGGGCCTACAATGAGCAGTTCTTC. This encodes CATSSGTSGSISRAYNEQFF.

This clonotype has just a few counts. The chain combines TRBV28 with TRBJ2-4; 8 positions agree with TRBD2. V lost 3 bases, J lost 9 bases, and 1 base stayed unmatched. This CDR3 is built from 12 residues. Germline V gene lookup returns CDR1 MDHEN and CDR2 SYDVKM. The CDR3 loop reads CASSFRGGIQYF. The CDR3 DNA is TGTGCCAGCAGTTTTCGGGGGGGCATTCAGTACTTC. Looking up the rest from reference TRBV28 and TRBJ2-4 gives the full variable domain: DVKVTQSSRYLVKRTGEKVFLECVQDMDHENMFWYRQDPGLGLRLIYFSYDVKMKEKGDIPEGYSVSREKKERFSLILESASTNQTSMYLCASSFRGGIQYFGAGTRLSVL.

The sample holds a few counts of this clonotype. A much larger clone lies a single base off, so this may be a read error. The chain recombines TRBV2 with TRBJ2-1; D might be TRBD1 or TRBD2, each matching 5 bases. This CDR3 has 14 amino acids. Germline values: CDR1 SNHLY, CDR2 FYNNEI. Here the CDR3 reads CTSSEVGEYNEQFF. The CDR3 nucleotides read TGTACCAGCAGTGAAGTAGGGGAGTACAATGAGCAGTTCTTC.

This clonotype turned up a few times. The chain combines TRBV2 with TRBJ1-5, with TRBD1 matching over 7 bases. Unmatched junction bases numbered 8, after V lost 4 bases and J lost 5 bases. Germline V gene lookup returns CDR1 SNHLY and CDR2 FYNNEI. CDR3 length: 15 residues. The CDR3 reads CASSGDRINDQPQHF. The DNA of the CDR3 is TGTGCCAGCAGTGGGGACAGAATTAACGATCAGCCCCAGCATTTT.

This chain uses TRBV4-2 with TRBJ2-1; 9 bases match TRBD2. The length of the CDR3 is 15 residues. The germline gives CDR1 LGHNA, CDR2 YNFKEQ. V dropped 2 bases and J dropped 8; count of bases not matched to a gene: 7. This CDR3 reads CASSQSSGIADEQFF. The DNA for the CDR3 is TGTGCCAGCAGCCAATCTAGCGGGATTGCGGATGAGCAGTTCTTC.

This clonotype was observed at least ten times. The rearrangement joins TRBV7-2 to TRBJ2-2; D gene ambiguous. This CDR3 spans 14 amino acids. Germline lookup yields CDR1 SGHTA and CDR2 FQGNSA. Trimming shortened V by 1 base and J by 6 bases, and 9 bases separated the two germline ends. CDR3 nucleotide sequence: TGTGCCAGCAGCTTAGGGCAAGGGTCCGGGGAGCTGTTTTTT. This sequence encodes CASSLGQGSGELFF.

The sample holds a few counts of this clonotype. The rearrangement uses TRBV5-1 and TRBJ2-5; D not certain. This CDR3 region has 13 residues. The germline V gene encodes CDR1 SGHRS and CDR2 YFSETQ. Trimming left V 4 bases short and J 2 bases short, with 9 bases between. The CDR3 region is CASSGSQQETQYF. The CDR3 region has the DNA TGCGCCAGCAGCGGGTCTCAACAAGAGACCCAGTACTTC.

This clonotype was counted at least ten times. The rearrangement joins TRBV28 to TRBJ1-3; D remains ambiguous. Per germline, CDR1 MDHEN and CDR2 SYDVKM. V lost 5 bases and J lost 0, with 17 bases in between. There are 17 residues in the CDR3. The CDR3 here is CASSLDRAANSGNTIYF. CDR3 bases: TGTGCCAGCAGTCTCGACCGGGCGGCCAACTCTGGAAACACCATATATTTT.

There are many counts of this clonotype. DNA for the CDR3: TGTGCCAGCACTAAACTAGCGGGTCCTACGAGCTCCTACGAGCAGTACTTC. Its translation is CASTKLAGPTSSYEQYF. The chain couples TRBV27 to TRBJ2-7; TRBD2 aligns across 9 bases. This CDR3 has 17 amino acids. V shed 7 bases and J 0 bases; nucleotides not matched to a gene: 13. Germline values: CDR1 MNHEY, CDR2 SMNVEV (reference sequence).

The chain combines TRBV5-1 with TRBJ2-5, with D possibly being TRBD1 (5 bases). The V and J ends lost 5 bases and 3 bases respectively, with 11 bases between them. Germline CDR1 reads SGHRS; CDR2 reads YFSETQ. This CDR3 comprises 13 residues. CDR3 nucleotide sequence: TGCGCCAGCAGATTCGAAGGGGAAGAGACCCAGTACTTC. Protein: CASRFEGEETQYF. The entire variable domain, with the rest obtained from reference TRBV5-1 and TRBJ2-5, is as follows: KAGVTQTPRYLIKTRGQQVTLSCSPISGHRSVSWYQQTPGQGLQFLFEYFSETQRNKGNFPGRFSGRQFSNSRSEMNVSTLELGDSALYLCASRFEGEETQYFGPGTRLLVL.

V gene TRBV9 combines with J gene TRBJ2-7; D is unclear. Germline assignment: CDR1 SGDLS and CDR2 YYNGEE. V was trimmed by 3 bases and J by 3 bases, leaving 16 bases between them. CDR3 length equals 15 residues. The CDR3 reads CASSAASGGVYEQYF. CDR3 coding DNA: TGTGCCAGCAGCGCCGCTTCCGGTGGAGTCTACGAGCAGTACTTC.

The table lists this clonotype with many counts. This rearrangement joins TRBV5-1 to TRBJ1-5, with TRBD1 matching over 9 bases. Unmatched junction bases numbered 6, after V lost 4 bases and J lost 7 bases. The CDR3 is made up of 14 amino acids. Germline CDR1 is SGHRS and CDR2 is YFSETQ. The CDR3 coding sequence is TGCGCCAGCAGCGTGGGACAGGGACAGCAGCCCCAGCATTTT. Translating it yields CASSVGQGQQPQHF.

In this sample, this clonotype turned up a few times. The V and J genes are TRBV28 and TRBJ2-7; D tentatively reads TRBD1 or TRBD2 (5 bases each). The CDR3 is 16 residues long. V lost 6 bases and J 4 bases, leaving 22 bases between the germline ends. The germline V gene encodes CDR1 MDHEN and CDR2 SYDVKM. CDR3 DNA: TGTGCCAGCAGCCGTCCAATCAGACAGAGGGGTTACGAGCAGTACTTC. Its protein is CASSRPIRQRGYEQYF.

This clonotype was counted only a few times. The chain recombines TRBV7-3 with TRBJ2-1, with no clear D. Deletions cut 0 bases from V and 4 bases from J, with 22 bases between. The CDR3 loop spans 19 amino acids. Germline CDR1 is SGHTA and CDR2 is FQGTGA. CDR3 nucleotide sequence: TGTGCCAGCAGCTTAACAGGGCCGCCCCCCGCCCATTTTTACAATGAGCAGTTCTTC. Translated, it gives CASSLTGPPPAHFYNEQFF.

The chain has TRBV27 and TRBJ2-2; D not resolved. CDR1 is MNHEY and CDR2 is SMNVEV in the germline V gene (reference sequence). This CDR3 spans 14 amino acids. V was trimmed by 8 bases and J by 4 bases, leaving 14 bases between them. CDR3 DNA: TGTGCCAGCGGTTCAGTTTATCTCACCGGGGAGCTGTTTTTT. It specifies CASGSVYLTGELFF.

This clonotype was observed at least ten times. The chain has TRBV24-1 and TRBJ2-3; tentatively, D is TRBD2 (6 bases). The CDR3 contains 15 residues. CDR1 is KGHDR and CDR2 is SFDVKD in the germline V gene. V was cut by 4 bases and J by 1 base, with 11 bases left in between. The chain's CDR3 is CATSDISGGTDTQYF. The DNA for the CDR3 is TGTGCCACCAGTGACATTAGCGGAGGCACAGATACGCAGTATTTT.

V gene TRBV19 combines with J gene TRBJ2-6; 8 bases are shared with TRBD1. Trimming cost V 6 bases and J 2 bases; bases outside gene matches: 0. Germline lookup yields CDR1 LNHDA and CDR2 SQIVND (reference sequence). There are 14 residues in the CDR3. The CDR3 sequence is CASRTGAGANVLTF. In DNA form, the CDR3 reads TGTGCCAGTAGGACAGGGGCTGGGGCCAACGTCCTGACTTTC.

This clonotype appeared many times. This rearrangement joins TRBV28 to TRBJ2-7; TRBD2 is a possible D gene (6 bases). Germline V lookup: CDR1 MDHEN, CDR2 SYDVKM. V was trimmed by 6 bases and J by 3 bases, leaving 15 bases between them. The CDR3 length is 14 residues. DNA for the CDR3: TGTGCCAGCAGGGGACGGGAGAATGGCTACGAGCAGTACTTC. It specifies CASRGRENGYEQYF.

The sample holds a few counts of this clonotype. This chain uses TRBV3-1 with TRBJ1-2; D uncertain. Germline lookup yields CDR1 LGHDT and CDR2 YNNKEL (reference sequence). Deletions cut 0 bases from V and 4 bases from J, with 12 bases between. CDR3 length equals 15 residues. The CDR3 DNA is TGTGCCAGCAGCCAAGATGGAGAGGGCCCCTATGGCTACACCTTC. The encoded protein is CASSQDGEGPYGYTF.

This clonotype was counted between two and nine times. The chain combines TRBV6-5 with TRBJ1-1; a weak D match, TRBD1 (6 bases). The germline V gene encodes CDR1 MNHEY and CDR2 SVGAGI. The CDR3 is 16 amino acids. Between the trimmed V and J ends, which lost 0 bases and 6 bases, there was a span of 17 bases. CDR3 nucleotides: TGTGCCAGCAGTTACTCCGGGGGGCGTCTCCATGCTGAAGCTTTCTTT. Translated, it gives CASSYSGGRLHAEAFF.

J is TRBJ1-2 and V is TRBV6-1, with TRBD1 as a possible D gene (5 bases). This CDR3 has 13 residues. Germline V gene data show CDR1 as MNHNS and CDR2 as SASEGT. V was cut by 7 bases and J by 5 bases, with 14 bases left in between. The CDR3 DNA sequence: TGTGCCAGCACCATGGGGACTCAGTATGGCTACACCTTC. As protein: CASTMGTQYGYTF.